These T cell receptor beta chains were read from a single sample in a study of cytomegalovirus exposure and HLA in healthy donors. Assay used: immunoSEQ multiplex PCR; TCRdb lists only in-frame clones, some missing. The repertoire holds 170,000 or so clones, with about four fifths as singletons. Sequencing was performed on PBMCs. These receptors were taken from a woman aged 18-29 years in good health and CMV-seropositive. CDR3s leave out the opening cysteine and the closing phenylalanine or tryptophan.

v_gene	j_gene	len	CDR3aa
TRBV5-1	TRBJ1-1	12	ASSLAGRVTEAF
TRBV7-3	TRBJ1-1	12	ASSKSGGLTEAF
TRBV6-1	TRBJ1-2	9	ATDRLYGYT
TRBV4-1	TRBJ1-5	12	ASSQGQINQPQH
TRBV10-2	TRBJ1-6	13	ASALETGGNSPLH
TRBV4-1	TRBJ1-6	14	ASSQAGTGDNSPLH
TRBV7-9	TRBJ2-7	10	ASSPGHSEQY
TRBV11-2	TRBJ2-7	13	ASSLDGLNSYEQY
TRBV7-9	TRBJ2-7	12	ASSSGQGAWEQY
TRBV7-2	TRBJ1-3	14	ASSDRGPSSGNTIY
TRBV5-6	TRBJ2-2	11	ASSLDRSGELF
TRBV5-4	TRBJ1-2	12	ASSRDRGAVGYT
TRBV10-2	TRBJ2-7	10	ASRKDSYEQY
TRBV27	TRBJ1-4	14	ASSIRQGRPNEKLF
TRBV4-2	TRBJ1-6	16	ASSQAGTGEHGGSPLH
TRBV5-1	TRBJ2-7	10	ASKGGAYEQY